This T cell receptor (beta chain) stems from a study of blood T cell repertoires in COVID-19. Study background: T cells, B-cell-depleted T cells, or PBMCs supplied cDNA or gDNA.

Profiled with immunoSEQ multiplex PCR; TCRdb holds only in-frame clones, not every one. Found here are 280,000 or so clones, 70% to 90% of them singletons; the top ten hold 2.1%. Only one count was recorded for this clone. This TCR derives from a woman aged 30 to 39 who had recovered from COVID-19. The sequenced sample was peripheral blood.

CDR3 coding DNA: TGTGCCAGCAGTCCTTGGCGGACAGCCACAGATACGCAGTATTTT. It encodes CASSPWRTATDTQYF. This sequence joins TRBV11-2 and TRBJ2-3, with D possibly TRBD1 on 6 matching bases. The CDR3 runs to 15 residues. The germline V gene encodes CDR1 SGHAT and CDR2 FQNNGV. The germline V and J ends were trimmed by 6 bases and 2 bases, with 15 bases remaining between them.